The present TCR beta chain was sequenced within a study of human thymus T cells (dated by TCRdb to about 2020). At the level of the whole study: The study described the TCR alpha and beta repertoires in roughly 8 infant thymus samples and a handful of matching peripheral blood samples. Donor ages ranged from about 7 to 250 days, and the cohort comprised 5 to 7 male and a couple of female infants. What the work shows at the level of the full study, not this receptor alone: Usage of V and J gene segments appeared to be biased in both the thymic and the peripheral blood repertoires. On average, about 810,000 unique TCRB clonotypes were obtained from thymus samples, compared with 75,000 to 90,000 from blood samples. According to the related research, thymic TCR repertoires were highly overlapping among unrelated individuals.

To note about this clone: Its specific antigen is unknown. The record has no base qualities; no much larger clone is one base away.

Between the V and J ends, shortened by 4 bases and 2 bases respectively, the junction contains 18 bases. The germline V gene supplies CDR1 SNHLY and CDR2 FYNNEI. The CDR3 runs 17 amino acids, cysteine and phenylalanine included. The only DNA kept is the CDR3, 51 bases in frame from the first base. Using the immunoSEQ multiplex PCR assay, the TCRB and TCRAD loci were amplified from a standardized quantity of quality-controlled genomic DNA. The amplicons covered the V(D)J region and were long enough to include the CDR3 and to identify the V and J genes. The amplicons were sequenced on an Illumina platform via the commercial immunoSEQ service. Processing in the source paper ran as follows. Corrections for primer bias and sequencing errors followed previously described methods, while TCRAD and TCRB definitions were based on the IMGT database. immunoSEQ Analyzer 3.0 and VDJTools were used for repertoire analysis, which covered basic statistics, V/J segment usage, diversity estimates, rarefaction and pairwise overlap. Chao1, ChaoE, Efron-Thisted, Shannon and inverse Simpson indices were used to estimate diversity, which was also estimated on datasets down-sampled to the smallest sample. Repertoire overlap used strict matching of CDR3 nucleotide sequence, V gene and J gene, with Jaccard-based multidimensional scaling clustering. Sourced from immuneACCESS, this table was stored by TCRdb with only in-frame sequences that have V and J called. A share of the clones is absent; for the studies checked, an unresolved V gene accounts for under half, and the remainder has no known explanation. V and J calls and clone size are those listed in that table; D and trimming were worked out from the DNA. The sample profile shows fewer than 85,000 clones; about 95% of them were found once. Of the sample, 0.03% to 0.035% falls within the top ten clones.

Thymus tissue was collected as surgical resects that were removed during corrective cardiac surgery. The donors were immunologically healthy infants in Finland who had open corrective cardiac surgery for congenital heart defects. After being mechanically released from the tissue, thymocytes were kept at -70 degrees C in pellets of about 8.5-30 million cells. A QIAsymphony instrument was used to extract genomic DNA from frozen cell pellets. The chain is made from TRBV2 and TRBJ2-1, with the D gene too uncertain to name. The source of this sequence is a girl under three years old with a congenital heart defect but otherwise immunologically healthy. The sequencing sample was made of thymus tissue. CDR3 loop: CASSVAPTQKPYNEQFF. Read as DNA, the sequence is TGTGCCAGCAGTGTGGCGCCCACGCAAAAACCCTACAATGAGCAGTTCTTC. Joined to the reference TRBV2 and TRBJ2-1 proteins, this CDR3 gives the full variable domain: EPEVTQTPSHQVTQMGQEVILRCVPISNHLYFYWYRQILGQKVEFLVSFYNNEISEKSEIFDDQFSVERPDGSNFTLKIRSTKLEDSAMYFCASSVAPTQKPYNEQFFGPGTRLTVL.